These 18 T cell receptor beta chains share one sample of origin, sequenced in a study of cytomegalovirus exposure and HLA in healthy donors. Use of 60 Vbeta and 13 Jbeta primers characterized the PCR. Repertoires were generated with immunoSEQ multiplex PCR, while TCRdb's copy carries only in-frame clones and drops some. The sample holds approximately 160,000 clones, roughly 83% seen once. The sample consisted of PBMCs. The receptor source for this set is a boy younger than 10 in good health and CMV-seronegative.

The chain carries TRBV11-2 and TRBJ2-1, with 7 bases identical to TRBD1. CDR3 length: 16 amino acids. Trimming at V came to 2 bases and at J to 2 bases, leaving 6 bases not matched to a gene. Germline CDR1 SGHAT, CDR2 FQNNGV. CDR3 nucleotides: TGTGCCAGCAGCTTAAGGTTAGGGACAGCCTACAATGAGCAGTTCTTC. Translating gives CASSLRLGTAYNEQFF.

CDR3 sequence (DNA): TGCGCCAGCAAAAGTGTGAGCTCCTACGAGCAGTACTTC. It yields the protein CASKSVSSYEQYF. The chain links TRBV5-1 to TRBJ2-7; D not resolved. The V gene's germline CDR1 is SGHRS and CDR2 YFSETQ. The V and J ends lost 6 bases and 0 bases respectively, with 10 bases between them. This CDR3 comprises 13 residues. The full variable domain, completed using reference TRBV5-1 and TRBJ2-7, is KAGVTQTPRYLIKTRGQQVTLSCSPISGHRSVSWYQQTPGQGLQFLFEYFSETQRNKGNFPGRFSGRQFSNSRSEMNVSTLELGDSALYLCASKSVSSYEQYFGPGTRLTVT.

The CDR3 DNA follows: TGCGCCAGCAGCCACCCGGGACAGACTTCCTACAATGAGCAGTTCTTC. It codes for CASSHPGQTSYNEQFF. This chain uses TRBV4-1 with TRBJ2-1; 7 nucleotides match TRBD1. Germline trimming cut 3 bases from V and 1 base from J; bases unmatched to any gene: 6. Germline-derived CDR1 and CDR2 are MGHRA and YSYEKL. The CDR3 has 16 amino acids.

The rearrangement joins TRBV27 to TRBJ2-1, with 13 bases fitting TRBD2. This CDR3 has 16 residues. Germline V gives CDR1 MNHEY, CDR2 SMNVEV (reference sequence). Germline trimming cut 3 bases from V and 3 bases from J; bases unmatched to any gene: 2. CDR3 DNA: TGTGCCAGCAGTTTTGGGACTAGCGGGAACTACAATGAGCAGTTCTTC. Protein sequence: CASSFGTSGNYNEQFF.

The chain carries TRBV21-1 and TRBJ2-7; the D call of TRBD2 is as the table states it, not checked on the DNA. TRBV21-1 is a listed pseudogene. CDR3 length: 18 amino acids. The CDR3: CASSTTSGVPFSSYEQYF. CDR3 DNA sequence: TGTGCCAGCAGCACGACTAGCGGGGTTCCCTTCAGCTCCTACGAGCAGTACTTC.

The chain combines TRBV7-9 with TRBJ2-3, with 7 bases aligning to TRBD2. The V gene end was trimmed by 2 bases and the J gene end by 3 bases; junction bases not matched to a gene: 5. The CDR3 has 15 residues. CDR1 is SEHNR, CDR2 FQNEAQ, per germline (reference sequence). CDR3 nucleotide sequence: TGTGCCAGCAGCTTACTAGCGGACGGGACAGATACGCAGTATTTT. It specifies CASSLLADGTDTQYF.

The chain couples TRBV5-1 to TRBJ1-2; TRBD1 is a possible D gene (6 bases). The CDR3 is made up of 15 amino acids. CDR1 is SGHRS and CDR2 is YFSETQ in the germline V gene. Trimming stripped 0 bases from V and 3 bases from J, with 12 bases between. CDR3 sequence reads: CASSLAGTLDYGYTF. CDR3 bases: TGCGCCAGCAGCTTGGCCGGGACACTAGACTATGGCTACACCTTC.

The chain has TRBV6-5 and TRBJ1-1, with D hard to call. Germline V gene data show CDR1 as MNHEY and CDR2 as SVGAGI. The CDR3 contains 13 residues. Trimming removed 7 bases at V and 2 bases at J, with 11 bases between. In nucleotides, the CDR3 is TGTGCCAGCACCTCTGGAGATAACACTGAAGCTTTCTTT. Its protein product is CASTSGDNTEAFF.

The V call is TRBV5-1, the J call TRBJ1-2; 9 nucleotides agree with TRBD1. The length of the CDR3 is 16 residues. Germline V CDR1 and CDR2: SGHRS, YFSETQ. J gave up 8 bases and V 0 bases, and 11 bases lay outside the gene matches. CDR3 amino acids: CASSLAVTGGAHGYTF. The CDR3 DNA is TGCGCCAGCAGCTTGGCCGTCACAGGGGGCGCTCACGGCTACACCTTC.

The chain combines TRBV27 with TRBJ2-3, with a possible D match to TRBD2 (5 bases). V was trimmed by 4 bases and J by 1 base, leaving 15 bases between them. This CDR3 is 16 amino acids long. Germline V gene data show CDR1 as MNHEY and CDR2 as SMNVEV (reference sequence). The CDR3 nucleotides read TGTGCCAGCAGTTGGGTAGCGCCTAGGGGCACAGATACGCAGTATTTT. It translates to CASSWVAPRGTDTQYF.

The rearrangement joins TRBV4-1 to TRBJ2-5, with 12 bases matching TRBD2. CDR1 is MGHRA and CDR2 is YSYEKL in the germline V gene. The CDR3 sequence is 15 residues long. V dropped 6 bases and J dropped 4; count of bases not matched to a gene: 6. CDR3 bases: TGCGCCAGCAGAAACGGACTAGCGGGACCAGAGACCCAGTACTTC. The encoded protein is CASRNGLAGPETQYF.

The chain employs TRBV25-1 and TRBJ1-2, with TRBD1 matching over 7 bases. Trimming removed 6 bases from V and 5 bases from J; junction bases left unmatched: 9. This CDR3 is built from 14 residues. Looked up from germline, CDR1 is MGHDK and CDR2 is SYGVNS. In DNA, the CDR3 is TGTGCCAGCAGCAGTACAGGGGCCCCTTATGGCTACACCTTC. Amino acid sequence: CASSSTGAPYGYTF.

The rearrangement links TRBV29-1 to TRBJ1-3, with D hard to call. The germline V gene encodes CDR1 SQVTM and CDR2 ANQGSEA. CDR3 length: 16 amino acids. Trimming removed 0 bases from V and 0 bases from J, with 12 bases in between. The CDR3 region has the DNA TGCAGCGTTGAAGATCGTGCGGTGAACTCTGGAAACACCATATATTTT. Residues: CSVEDRAVNSGNTIYF.

J is TRBJ1-2 and V is TRBV28, with D possibly being TRBD1 (5 bases). The CDR3 sequence is 16 residues long. Trimming took 2 bases from V and 8 from J, leaving 21 bases between them. Germline lookup yields CDR1 MDHEN and CDR2 SYDVKM. The CDR3 loop reads CASSLGGTVLREGYTF. CDR3 sequence (DNA): TGTGCCAGCAGTTTAGGCGGGACTGTTTTACGGGAGGGCTACACCTTC.

The chain employs TRBV29-1 and TRBJ2-3; D remains ambiguous. Trimming left V 7 bases short and J 0 bases short, with 8 bases between. The V gene's germline CDR1 is SQVTM and CDR2 ANQGSEA. There are 12 residues in the CDR3. CDR3 amino acids: CSGRASTDTQYF. CDR3 coding DNA: TGCAGCGGGAGAGCGAGCACAGATACGCAGTATTTT.

V usage is TRBV28 and J usage is TRBJ1-1; 7 nucleotides line up with TRBD1. In germline, CDR1 is MDHEN, CDR2 SYDVKM. Losses at the gene ends were 4 bases for V and 6 bases for J; bases not matched to a gene: 11. The CDR3 runs 15 residues. CDR3 in DNA: TGTGCCAGCAGTTCCTACAGGGGTAAATGGTCTGAAGCTTTCTTT. It translates to CASSSYRGKWSEAFF.

J is TRBJ2-7 and V is TRBV18; 8 bases map to TRBD1. Germline V gene lookup returns CDR1 KGHSH and CDR2 LQKENI. The CDR3 totals 15 residues. The V and J ends lost 2 bases and 5 bases, in that order; junction bases with no gene match: 8. Here the CDR3 DNA reads TGTGCCAGCTCACCAGTACAGGACAGGGACCACGAGCAGTACTTC. It is translated as CASSPVQDRDHEQYF.

The rearrangement uses TRBV5-6 and TRBJ1-2; weak D call: TRBD1 (5 bases). V lost 1 base and J 5 bases, leaving 15 bases between the germline ends. The CDR3 is 15 residues long. Germline-derived CDR1 and CDR2 are SGHDT and YYEEEE. CDR3 bases: TGTGCCAGCAGCTTGTTCCAGGCTAGGGGTTATGGCTACACCTTC. Its translation is CASSLFQARGYGYTF.